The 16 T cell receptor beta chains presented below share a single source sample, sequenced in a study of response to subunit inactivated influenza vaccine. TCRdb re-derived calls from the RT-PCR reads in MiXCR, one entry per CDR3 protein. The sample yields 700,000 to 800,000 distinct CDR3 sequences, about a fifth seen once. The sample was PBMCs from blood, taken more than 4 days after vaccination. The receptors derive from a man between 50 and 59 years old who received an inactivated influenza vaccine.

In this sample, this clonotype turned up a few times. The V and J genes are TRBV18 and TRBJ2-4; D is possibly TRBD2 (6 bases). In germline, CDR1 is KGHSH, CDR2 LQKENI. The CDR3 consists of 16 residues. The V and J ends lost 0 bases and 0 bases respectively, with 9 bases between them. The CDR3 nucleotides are TGTGCCAGCTCACCACCGATGGGACTAGCCAAAAACATTCAGTACTTC. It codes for CASSPPMGLAKNIQYF.

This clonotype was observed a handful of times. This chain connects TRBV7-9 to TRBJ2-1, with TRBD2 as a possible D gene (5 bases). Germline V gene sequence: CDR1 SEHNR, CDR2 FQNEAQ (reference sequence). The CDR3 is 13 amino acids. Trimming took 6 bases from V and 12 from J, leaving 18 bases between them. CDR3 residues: CASSSGLDKRQFF. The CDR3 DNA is TGTGCCAGCAGTAGTGGACTGGATAAACGGCAGTTCTTC. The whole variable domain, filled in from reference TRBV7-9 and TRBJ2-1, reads DTGVSQNPRHKITKRGQNVTFRCDPISEHNRLYWYRQTLGQGPEFLTYFQNEAQLEKSRLLSDRFSAERPKGSFSTLEIQRTEQGDSAMYLCASSSGLDKRQFFGPGTRLTVL.

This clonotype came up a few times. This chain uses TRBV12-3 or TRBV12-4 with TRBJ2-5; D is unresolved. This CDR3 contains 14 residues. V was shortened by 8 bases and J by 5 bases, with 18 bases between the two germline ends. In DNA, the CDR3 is TGTGCCAGCCGACAAGCTCTAGGGAAGGAGACCCAGTACTTC. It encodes CASRQALGKETQYF.

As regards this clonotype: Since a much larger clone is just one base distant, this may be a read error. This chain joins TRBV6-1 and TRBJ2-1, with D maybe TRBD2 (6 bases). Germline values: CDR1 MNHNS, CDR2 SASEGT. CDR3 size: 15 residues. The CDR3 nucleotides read TGTGCCAGCACTCGTCGAGGCGGGAACTACAATGTGCAGTTCTTC. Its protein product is CASTRRGGNYNVQFF.

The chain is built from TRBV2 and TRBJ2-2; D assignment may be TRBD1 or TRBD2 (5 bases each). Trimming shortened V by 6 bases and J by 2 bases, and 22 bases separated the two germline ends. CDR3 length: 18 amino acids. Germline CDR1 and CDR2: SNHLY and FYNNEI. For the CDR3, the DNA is TGTGCCAGCAGACCTTCTCTCGGTCGGGACGAAAACACCGGGGAGCTGTTTTTT. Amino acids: CASRPSLGRDENTGELFF. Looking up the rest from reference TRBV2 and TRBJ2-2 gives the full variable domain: EPEVTQTPSHQVTQMGQEVILRCVPISNHLYFYWYRQILGQKVEFLVSFYNNEISEKSEIFDDQFSVERPDGSNFTLKIRSTKLEDSAMYFCASRPSLGRDENTGELFFGEGSRLTVL.

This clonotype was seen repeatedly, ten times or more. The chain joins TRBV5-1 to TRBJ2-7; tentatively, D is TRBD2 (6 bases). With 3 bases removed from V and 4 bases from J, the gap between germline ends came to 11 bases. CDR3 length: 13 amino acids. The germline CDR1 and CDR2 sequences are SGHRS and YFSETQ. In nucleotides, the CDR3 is TGCGCCAGCAGCTGGGGGGAAGGGTACGAGCAGTACTTC. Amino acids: CASSWGEGYEQYF.

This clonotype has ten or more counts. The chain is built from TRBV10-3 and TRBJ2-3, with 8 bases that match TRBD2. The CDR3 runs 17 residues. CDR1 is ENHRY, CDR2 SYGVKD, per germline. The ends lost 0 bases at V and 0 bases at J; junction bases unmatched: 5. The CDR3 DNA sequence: TGTGCCATCAGTGAGTCAGGGAGCGGGGGAAGCACAGATACGCAGTATTTT. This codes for CAISESGSGGSTDTQYF.

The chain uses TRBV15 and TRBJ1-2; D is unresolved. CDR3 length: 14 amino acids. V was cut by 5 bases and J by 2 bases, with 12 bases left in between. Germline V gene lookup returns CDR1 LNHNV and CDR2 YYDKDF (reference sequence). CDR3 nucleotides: TGTGCCACCAGCCGGGCAGGCGAAAACTATGGCTACACCTTC. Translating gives CATSRAGENYGYTF.

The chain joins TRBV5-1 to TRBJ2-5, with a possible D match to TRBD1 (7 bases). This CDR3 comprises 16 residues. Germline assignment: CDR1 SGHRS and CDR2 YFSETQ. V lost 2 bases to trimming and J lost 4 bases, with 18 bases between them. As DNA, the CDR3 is TGCGCCAGCAGCTTAACCACCCCAGGGGGAGGAGAGACCCAGTACTTC. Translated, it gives CASSLTTPGGGETQYF. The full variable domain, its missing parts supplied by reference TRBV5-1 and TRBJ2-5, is KAGVTQTPRYLIKTRGQQVTLSCSPISGHRSVSWYQQTPGQGLQFLFEYFSETQRNKGNFPGRFSGRQFSNSRSEMNVSTLELGDSALYLCASSLTTPGGGETQYFGPGTRLLVL.

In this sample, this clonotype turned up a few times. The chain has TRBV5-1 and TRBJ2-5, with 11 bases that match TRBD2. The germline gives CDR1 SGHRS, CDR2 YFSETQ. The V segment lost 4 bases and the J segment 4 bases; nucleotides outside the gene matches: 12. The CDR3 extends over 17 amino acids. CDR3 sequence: CASSPQPLAGGGETQYF. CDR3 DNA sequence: TGCGCCAGCAGCCCACAGCCGCTAGCGGGAGGCGGAGAGACCCAGTACTTC.

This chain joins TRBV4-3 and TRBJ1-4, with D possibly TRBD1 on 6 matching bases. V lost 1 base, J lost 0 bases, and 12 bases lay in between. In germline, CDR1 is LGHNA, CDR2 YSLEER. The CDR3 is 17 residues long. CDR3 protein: CASSQVGRGTTNEKLFF. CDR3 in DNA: TGCGCCAGCAGCCAAGTTGGTAGGGGGACAACTAATGAAAAACTGTTTTTT.

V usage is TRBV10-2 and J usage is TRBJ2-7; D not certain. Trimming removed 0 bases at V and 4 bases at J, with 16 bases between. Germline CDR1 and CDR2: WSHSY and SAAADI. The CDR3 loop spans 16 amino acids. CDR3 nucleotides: TGCGCCAGCAGTGAGTCCTATGGACGGTTTGAGTACGAGCAGTACTTC. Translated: CASSESYGRFEYEQYF.

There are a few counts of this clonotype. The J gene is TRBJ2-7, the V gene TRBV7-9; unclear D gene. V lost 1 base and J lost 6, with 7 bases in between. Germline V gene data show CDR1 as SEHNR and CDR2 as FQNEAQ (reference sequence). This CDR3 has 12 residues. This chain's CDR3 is CASSLGYSEQYF. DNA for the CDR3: TGTGCCAGCAGCTTAGGATACAGCGAGCAGTACTTC.

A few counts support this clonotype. The CDR3 loop is CSVFTGTANTEAFF. For the CDR3, the DNA is TGCAGCGTTTTTACCGGGACAGCGAACACTGAAGCTTTCTTT. The V call is TRBV29-1, the J call TRBJ1-1; 7 nucleotides line up with TRBD1. The CDR3 spans 14 residues. In germline, CDR1 is SQVTM, CDR2 ANQGSEA. J gave up 1 base and V 5 bases, and 7 bases lay outside the gene matches.

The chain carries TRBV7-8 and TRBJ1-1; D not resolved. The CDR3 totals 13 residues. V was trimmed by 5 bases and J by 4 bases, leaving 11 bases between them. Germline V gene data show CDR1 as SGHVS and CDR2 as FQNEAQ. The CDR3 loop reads CASSLRIVTEAFF. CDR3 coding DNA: TGTGCCAGCAGCCTACGGATCGTCACTGAAGCTTTCTTT.

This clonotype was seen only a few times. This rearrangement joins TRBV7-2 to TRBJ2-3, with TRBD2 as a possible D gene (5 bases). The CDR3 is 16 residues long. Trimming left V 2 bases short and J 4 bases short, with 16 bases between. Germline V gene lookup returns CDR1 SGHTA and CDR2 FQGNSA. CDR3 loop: CASSLFSAGRADTQYF. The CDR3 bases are TGTGCCAGCAGCTTATTCTCGGCGGGTCGCGCAGATACGCAGTATTTT.